This TCR beta chain is drawn from a study of blood T cell repertoires in COVID-19. Study in general: PBMCs, B-cell-depleted T cells, or T cells provided the cDNA or gDNA that made up the material.

Profiling relied on immunoSEQ multiplex PCR, and the TCRdb table lists in-frame clones only, not all of them. The sample records about 200,000 clones, 80% to 90% being singletons. Germline loops: CDR1 SGDLS, CDR2 YYNGEE. V lost 0 bases to trimming and J lost 4 bases, with 23 bases between them. The CDR3 loop spans 19 amino acids. The source is a man aged 55-75 years who had recovered from COVID-19. What was sequenced was peripheral blood. This rearrangement joins TRBV9 to TRBJ1-3; D unclear. This chain's CDR3 is CASSVVPGSTLGRGNTIYF. CDR3 in DNA: TGTGCCAGCAGCGTAGTCCCGGGGTCGACTCTTGGCCGGGGAAACACCATATATTTT.